These T cell receptor beta chains were read from a single sample in a study of CD8+ T cells in alopecia areata. Assay: immunoSEQ multiplex PCR; the TCRdb copy retains only in-frame clones and omits some. The table records about 200,000 clones, more than 45% of them present only once. The source was CD4+ T cells sorted from blood, collected at week 4, from a patient treated with tofacitinib. The receptors here all came from a human donor with alopecia areata. CDR3s include the opening cysteine and the closing phenylalanine or tryptophan. The D gene is left open where the match is weak. Clone size, where shown, is once, few, many, or a class for clones that have expanded.

d_gene	j_gene	len	abundance	v_gene	CDR3nt	CDR3aa
TRBD1	TRBJ2-1	15	.	TRBV29-1	TGCAGCGTAGAAAAGGGACAGGGGGCTTACAATGAGCAGTTCTTC	CSVEKGQGAYNEQFF
.	TRBJ2-5	12	.	TRBV7-8	TGTGCCAGCGCAGGGGTACGGGAGACCCAGTACTTC	CASAGVRETQYF
.	TRBJ1-2	17	.	TRBV7-2	TGTGCCAGCAGCCCGGGACAAGTTGGGCGGGACGCTTACGGCTACACCTTC	CASSPGQVGRDAYGYTF
.	TRBJ2-1	11	.	TRBV11-2	TGTGCCAGCAGCTTAGTAAGTGAGCAGTTCTTC	CASSLVSEQFF
.	TRBJ2-7	13	.	TRBV5-1	TGCGCCAGCAGCTTGGATAACTCCTACGAGCAGTACTTC	CASSLDNSYEQYF
TRBD2	TRBJ2-7	16	.	TRBV27	TGTGCCAGCAGACCCGAGGGGAGCGGGGCGGGCACGGAGCAGTACTTC	CASRPEGSGAGTEQYF
.	TRBJ2-3	14	.	TRBV14	TGTGCCAGCAGCCAAGAGACTACCTCTAATACGCAGTATTTT	CASSQETTSNTQYF
TRBD2	TRBJ2-1	16	.	TRBV5-1	TGCGCCAGCAGAAGCGGACTAGCCCTCCCTGGCAATGAGCAGTTCTTC	CASRSGLALPGNEQFF
.	TRBJ1-2	14	.	TRBV29-1	TGCAGCGTTGAACCCTCGGACAATAACTATGGCTACACCTTC	CSVEPSDNNYGYTF
TRBD1	TRBJ1-1	13	.	TRBV18	TGTGCCAGCTCACTAGCAGGGGGCCTTGAAGCTTTCTTT	CASSLAGGLEAFF
.	TRBJ1-1	14	few	TRBV14	TGTGCCAGCAGCGTCGGGCCAGGGAGCACTGAAGCTTTCTTT	CASSVGPGSTEAFF
.	TRBJ1-2	12	.	TRBV30	TGTGCCTGGAGTGTACGAGGGGCCGGCTACACCTTC	CAWSVRGAGYTF
TRBD2	TRBJ2-1	13	.	TRBV29-1	TGCAGCGAACGGACTAGCGGGGGGTATGAGCAGTTCTTC	CSERTSGGYEQFF
.	TRBJ1-6	12	.	TRBV30	TGTGCCTGGTCCGGGGGGAATTCACCCCTCCACTTT	CAWSGGNSPLHF
TRBD2	TRBJ2-1	15	.	TRBV9	TGTGCCAGCAGCGTTCACGGGACTAGCGGGACTGAGCAGTTCTTC	CASSVHGTSGTEQFF
.	TRBJ1-2	17	.	TRBV7-2	TGTGCCAGCAGTAGATCTTGGGGGGACACCATAGAGCATGGCTACACCTTC	CASSRSWGDTIEHGYTF
.	TRBJ2-7	13	.	TRBV5-6	TGTGCCAGCAGCTTGGCGGCGGTCTACGAGCAGTACTTC	CASSLAAVYEQYF
.	TRBJ2-5	15	few	TRBV7-2	TGTGCCAGCAGCTTAAGCCTGACCGCCCAAGAGACCCAGTACTTC	CASSLSLTAQETQYF
.	TRBJ2-2	14	.	TRBV5-1	TGCGCCAGCAGCTTGGGGTATGGCCTCGGGGAGCTGTTTTTT	CASSLGYGLGELFF
.	TRBJ2-4	14	few	TRBV7-9	TGTGCCAGCAGCTTTCGGACAATTGAAAACATTCAGTACTTC	CASSFRTIENIQYF
.	TRBJ1-6	16	.	TRBV7-2	TGTGCCAGCAGCTTAGGCCCAGGCTTCTATAATTCACCCCTCCACTTT	CASSLGPGFYNSPLHF
TRBD1	TRBJ2-6	16	few	TRBV7-2	TGTGCCATTTCCGGGACAGGGGGATTAGGGGCCAACGTCCTGACTTTC	CAISGTGGLGANVLTF
.	TRBJ2-3	17	.	TRBV29-1	TGCAGCGTTGAAGATAGATGGACAGCCAGGACCCCAGATACGCAGTATTTT	CSVEDRWTARTPDTQYF
.	TRBJ1-1	11	.	TRBV11-2	TGTGCCAGCAGCACCGGGCCTGAAGCTTTCTTT	CASSTGPEAFF
.	TRBJ2-7	13	.	TRBV29-1	TGCAGCGTGGGGGGGCGGAATCACTACGAGCAGTACTTC	CSVGGRNHYEQYF
TRBD2	TRBJ2-1	15	.	TRBV2	TGTGCCAGCCGGAGACGGGGGGAAAGCTACAATGAGCAGTTCTTC	CASRRRGESYNEQFF
TRBD1	TRBJ2-2	18	.	TRBV27	TGTGCCAGCAGTTTAAGAAGGGGACAGGGGGCTAGCACCGGGGAGCTGTTTTTT	CASSLRRGQGASTGELFF
.	TRBJ1-1	13	.	TRBV9	TGTGCCAGCAGCGTAGCAGAGAACACTGAAGCTTTCTTT	CASSVAENTEAFF
.	TRBJ2-1	14	few	TRBV6-4	TGTGCCAGCAGTGACTGGCTCCGCGGCGGTGAGCAGTTCTTC	CASSDWLRGGEQFF
.	TRBJ1-2	16	.	TRBV7-2	TGTGCCAGCAGCTTAGGGGGGATAGGGGCATCGAATGGCTACACCTTC	CASSLGGIGASNGYTF
.	TRBJ2-2	13	.	TRBV29-1	TGCAGCGTTGAACGGACCCCTGCCGGGGAGCTGTTTTTT	CSVERTPAGELFF
.	TRBJ2-7	13	many	TRBV19	TGTGCCAGTAGTACGGGACCGCAATACGAGCAGTACTTC	CASSTGPQYEQYF
TRBD2	TRBJ2-3	16	.	TRBV5-4	TGTGCCAGCAGCTTGGCCCCTAGCGGGGGCACAGATACGCAGTATTTT	CASSLAPSGGTDTQYF
.	TRBJ1-6	14	.	TRBV25-1	TGTGCCAGCAGACCTGGGACGGAGAATTCACCCCTCCACTTT	CASRPGTENSPLHF
.	TRBJ1-1	14	.	TRBV29-1	TGCAGCGTTGAGGGACAAGGGAGCTGGGATGGAGCTTTCTTT	CSVEGQGSWDGAFF
.	TRBJ2-5	12	.	TRBV10-3	TGTGCCATCAGCCAAAGACAAGAGACCCAGTACTTC	CAISQRQETQYF
.	TRBJ2-7	12	many	TRBV2	TGTGCCAGCAGACTGTTCTCCTACGAGCAGTACTTC	CASRLFSYEQYF
.	TRBJ1-4	15	.	TRBV15	TGTGCCACCAGCTCCGAGGAGGGGCGAAGTGAAAAACTGTTTTTT	CATSSEEGRSEKLFF
.	TRBJ2-1	13	.	TRBV7-2	TGTGCCAGCAGCGACACAGGGTACAATGAGCAGTTCTTC	CASSDTGYNEQFF
TRBD1	TRBJ1-1	15	.	TRBV14	TGTGCCAGCAGTCCAGGGACAGGCATGAACACTGAAGCTTTCTTT	CASSPGTGMNTEAFF
.	TRBJ2-7	19	few	TRBV23-1	TGCGCCAGCAGTCAATCCCGCGGGACCGAGCAAAGGAGACTACGGGAGCAGTACTTC	CASSQSRGTEQRRLREQYF
.	TRBJ2-1	17	.	TRBV7-8	TGTGCCAGCACCCCAGGCGCCGAAAGGAGCTCCTACAATGAGCAGTTCTTC	CASTPGAERSSYNEQFF
.	TRBJ2-1	13	.	TRBV7-9	TGTGCCAGCAGCTTAGCAAGTGTAGCGGACGCGTTCTTC	CASSLASVADAFF
.	TRBJ2-3	15	.	TRBV4-3	TGCGCCAGCACCCCCCAGGCTACTAGCACAGATACGCAGTATTTT	CASTPQATSTDTQYF
.	TRBJ2-2	17	.	TRBV25-1	TGTGCCAGCAGTGAATATGGTTGGTTTGGGAAAACCGGGGAGCTGTTTTTT	CASSEYGWFGKTGELFF
TRBD2	TRBJ2-4	15	.	TRBV30	TGTGCCTGGAGTGACGAGGGAGGGTCGGGTCACATTCAGTACTTC	CAWSDEGGSGHIQYF
.	TRBJ2-5	14	.	TRBV7-2	TGTGCCAGCAGCCCCGGGGGGCTCCAAGAGACCCAGTACTTC	CASSPGGLQETQYF
.	TRBJ1-6	12	.	TRBV4-3	TGCGCCAGCAGCCAGCTACATTCACCCCTCCACTTT	CASSQLHSPLHF
TRBD1	TRBJ1-2	14	.	TRBV4-1	TGCGCCAGCAGCCAAGAGACAGGGGTCTATGGCTACACCTTC	CASSQETGVYGYTF
TRBD2	TRBJ2-2	16	.	TRBV30	TGTGCCGCAAGACCCGGACTAGCATACGTCACCGGGGAGCTGTTTTTT	CAARPGLAYVTGELFF